This T cell receptor beta chain was sequenced during a study of blood T cell repertoires in COVID-19. Study information: Researchers got acute and convalescent COVID-19 samples from the United States, Italy and Spain. PBMCs, B-cell-depleted T cells, or T cells were the source of the cDNA or gDNA that made up the material.

Per the authors' pipeline: Reference gene primer amplification yielded estimated nucleated cell counts. TCRdb's copy holds only in-frame clones and misses some; the assay was immunoSEQ multiplex PCR. From that table come the V and J calls and clone size; the DNA was used to work out D and trimming. This sample has under 300,000 clones, with roughly three quarters found just once. This receptor was identified in a woman aged 35 to 49 with active or convalescent COVID-19. Sequences were obtained from peripheral blood.

CDR3 sequence reads: CASSDRDTGYTF. CDR3 sequence (DNA): TGCGCCAGCAGTGATCGGGACACCGGCTACACCTTC. The genes are TRBV10-2 and TRBJ1-2, with D possibly TRBD1 on 6 matching bases. V lost 3 bases, J lost 8 bases, and 10 bases lay in between. This CDR3 has 12 residues. CDR1 is WSHSY, CDR2 SAAADI, per germline.